The entry that follows covers one TCR beta chain sequence. What it binds is not known. The V end lost 5 bases, the J end lost 11 bases, and 13 bases lay between the germline ends. This CDR3 contains 12 residues. Germline CDR1 MDHEN, CDR2 SYDVKM. The sorted-subset replicate PCRs were given about 210 ng DNA, which is about 29,000 T cell genomes. Data came from immunoSEQ multiplex PCR; TCRdb stores just in-frame clones and leaves some out. The sample has over 2,000,000 clones, 93% seen once. CD45RO-negative CD8 cells positively selected for CCR7 made up the naive population, which excluded terminally differentiated effector memory CD45RA+ cells. Donors were healthy HIV-negative adults without recently reported acute infections or vaccinations. The sample originates from a study of shared clonotypes between healthy human individuals. Findings of the study overall: Large sequencing depth failed to make sorted-subset sequencing complete, rarefaction showed. Clonotype sharing levels among donors were expected to vary with sequencing depth.

The material sequenced was naive CD8+ T cells from PBMCs. The V gene is TRBV28, the J gene TRBJ1-5; D may be TRBD1 (5 bases). The source of this sequence is a man aged 18 to 35 in good health. Some clones in this sample may be carry-over from other donors' samples. The CDR3 region has the DNA TGTGCCAGCAGTGTCCGCGGGGGTACCCAGCATTTT. Protein product: CASSVRGGTQHF.